This T cell receptor beta chain was identified in a study of metastatic and nonmetastatic thyroid tumors. Through MiXCR, TCRdb re-clonotyped the PCR reads. The data show over 25,000 clones, with roughly 7.1% seen just once and 43% held by the top ten. Patients had received no treatment of any kind before thyroid surgery. This clone showed up many times. Germline V gene data show CDR1 as MGHRA and CDR2 as YSYEKL. This CDR3 is built from 15 residues. V was trimmed by 1 base and J by 6 bases, leaving 13 bases between them. The chain uses TRBV4-1 and TRBJ2-1; D possibly corresponds to TRBD2 (6 bases). The receptor comes from a female donor with papillary thyroid cancer or a benign thyroid nodule (not recorded which). Some clones in this sample may be carry-over from other donors' samples. Sequenced sample: blood. The CDR3 reads CASSQVVGGRNEQFF. The CDR3 DNA sequence: TGCGCCAGCAGCCAAGTGGTGGGGGGTCGCAATGAGCAGTTCTTC.